The 21 T cell receptor beta chains given below trace back to one sample, sequenced in a study of shared clonotypes between healthy human individuals. The protocol was immunoSEQ multiplex PCR, while the TCRdb copy is restricted to in-frame clones and leaves out a portion. In the table there are 2.5 million or so clones, approximately 94% of which are singletons. Material: naive CD4+ T cells sorted from blood. Stated subset: CD45RA+ positively selected. Receptors were obtained from a man between 18 and 29 years old in good health.

This clone is a singleton in its sample. This chain uses TRBV7-2 with TRBJ1-2; TRBD1 is a possible D gene (5 bases). From germline, CDR1 is SGHTA and CDR2 FQGNSA. CDR3 length equals 14 residues. The V end lost 5 bases, the J end lost 4 bases, and 14 bases lay between the germline ends. For the CDR3, the DNA is TGTGCCAGCAGCGACCCGACAGCCTCCTATGGCTACACCTTC. This translates into CASSDPTASYGYTF.

The V and J genes are TRBV27 and TRBJ1-6; D gene unclear. V was pared by 3 bases and J by 6 bases, with 9 bases between. Germline-derived CDR1 and CDR2 are MNHEY and SMNVEV (reference sequence). This CDR3 is 14 amino acids long. Written as DNA, the CDR3 is TGTGCCAGCAGTTTCCGGCAGAGTAATTCACCCCTCCACTTT. Protein product: CASSFRQSNSPLHF.

Regarding this clone: Other DNA sequences in this specimen translate into the identical CDR3. CDR3 coding DNA: TGTGCCAGCAGCCTGACAGGGAGCACAGATACGCAGTATTTT. It codes for CASSLTGSTDTQYF. The V gene is TRBV7-9, the J gene TRBJ2-3; 7 bases line up with TRBD1. CDR3 length equals 14 residues. The V and J ends lost 5 bases and 0 bases, in that order; junction bases with no gene match: 2. Germline loops: CDR1 SEHNR, CDR2 FQNEAQ (reference sequence).

A few counts support this clone. The chain couples TRBV28 to TRBJ1-5, with TRBD1 identical over 8 bases. The V segment lost 6 bases and the J segment 6 bases; nucleotides outside the gene matches: 10. Germline loops: CDR1 MDHEN, CDR2 SYDVKM. This CDR3 comprises 15 residues. CDR3 DNA sequence: TGTGCCAGCAGGCAGGGGGCAAGTGGGAGTCAGCCCCAGCATTTT. Translation gives CASRQGASGSQPQHF.

Here the CDR3 reads CASSPRGGSTGELFF. The CDR3 nucleotides are TGTGCCAGCTCACCTAGAGGGGGCAGCACCGGGGAGCTGTTTTTT. The genes are TRBV18 and TRBJ2-2, with 7 bases matching TRBD1. Trimming at V came to 3 bases and at J to 4 bases, leaving 5 bases not matched to a gene. Germline lookup yields CDR1 KGHSH and CDR2 LQKENI. The CDR3 consists of 15 residues.

CDR3 loop: CAISLPGSDTQYF. The CDR3 coding sequence is TGTGCCATCAGTCTCCCAGGGTCAGATACGCAGTATTTT. This chain uses TRBV10-3 with TRBJ2-3, with a tentative D call TRBD1 (5 bases). CDR1 is ENHRY, CDR2 SYGVKD, per germline. The CDR3 length is 13 residues. V was shortened by 5 bases and J by 4 bases, with 10 bases between the two germline ends.

The chain links TRBV5-1 to TRBJ2-3; 7 bases match TRBD2. The CDR3 loop spans 15 amino acids. Trimming removed 0 bases from V and 5 bases from J; junction bases left unmatched: 6. From germline, CDR1 is SGHRS and CDR2 YFSETQ. The CDR3 DNA is TGCGCCAGCAGCTTGGGGTCTCGCGGGAGAGATACGCAGTATTTT. Translation gives CASSLGSRGRDTQYF.

Concerning this clone: Other DNA sequences in the sample encode the same CDR3. This chain joins TRBV9 and TRBJ2-3, with no clear D. In germline, CDR1 is SGDLS, CDR2 YYNGEE. Trimming took off 0 bases at V and 2 bases at J, with 4 bases between the two ends. The CDR3 sequence is 13 residues long. The CDR3 protein is CASSVAFTDTQYF. In nucleotides, the CDR3 is TGTGCCAGCAGCGTAGCTTTCACAGATACGCAGTATTTT.

This rearrangement joins TRBV10-2 to TRBJ2-5; tentatively, D is TRBD1 (5 bases). Looked up from germline, CDR1 is WSHSY and CDR2 is SAAADI. This CDR3 is 13 amino acids long. With 6 bases removed from V and 11 bases from J, the gap between germline ends came to 19 bases. The CDR3 spells CASSTQGSLEQYF. The CDR3 DNA reads TGCGCCAGCAGCACGCAGGGATCGTTGGAGCAGTACTTC.

The rearrangement joins TRBV7-3 to TRBJ2-5, with TRBD1 identical over 8 bases. Germline CDR1 is SGHTA and CDR2 is FQGTGA. V lost 5 bases, J lost 4 bases, and 6 bases stayed unmatched. The CDR3 covers 14 residues. The CDR3 region is CASSPDRGGETQYF. The CDR3 DNA is TGTGCCAGCAGCCCCGACAGGGGAGGAGAGACCCAGTACTTC.

Comment on this clone: The identical CDR3 is also encoded by other nucleotide sequences in the sample. This sequence joins TRBV5-1 and TRBJ1-2; no clear D gene. Germline V gives CDR1 SGHRS, CDR2 YFSETQ. The V gene lost 4 bases and the J gene lost 4 bases, with 14 bases spanning the gap. The CDR3 length is 14 residues. The chain's CDR3 is CASSDLGRGYGYTF. CDR3 sequence (DNA): TGCGCCAGCAGCGACTTAGGACGGGGCTATGGCTACACCTTC. The variable domain in full, with the rest retrieved from reference TRBV5-1 and TRBJ1-2, is KAGVTQTPRYLIKTRGQQVTLSCSPISGHRSVSWYQQTPGQGLQFLFEYFSETQRNKGNFPGRFSGRQFSNSRSEMNVSTLELGDSALYLCASSDLGRGYGYTFGSGTRLTVV.

The chain recombines TRBV7-3 with TRBJ2-3, with 14 bases aligning to TRBD2. With V trimmed by 5 bases and J by 4 bases, 8 bases remained unmatched. Germline V gene data show CDR1 as SGHTA and CDR2 as FQGTGA. The CDR3 has 17 residues. The CDR3 here is CASSPRTSGGRADTQYF. The CDR3 DNA sequence: TGTGCCAGCAGCCCGCGGACTAGCGGGGGGAGGGCAGATACGCAGTATTTT.

Regarding this clone: The sample has other DNA sequences that encode this CDR3 too. The rearrangement uses TRBV20-1 and TRBJ2-5, with D unclear. The CDR3 covers 10 residues. V lost 6 bases and J 4 bases, leaving 6 bases between the germline ends. Per the germline V gene, CDR1 is DFQATT and CDR2 is SNEGSKA (reference sequence). The CDR3 DNA sequence: TGCAGTGCCCAGTCAGAGACCCAGTACTTC. This gives the protein CSAQSETQYF.

J is TRBJ2-2 and V is TRBV5-1; perhaps TRBD1 as D (6 bases). The length of the CDR3 is 16 residues. V was trimmed by 2 bases and J by 1 base, leaving 12 bases between them. Germline V CDR1 and CDR2: SGHRS, YFSETQ. The CDR3 DNA sequence: TGCGCCAGCAGCTTTGGCGACAGGCAGAACACCGGGGAGCTGTTTTTT. Amino acid sequence: CASSFGDRQNTGELFF.

The rearrangement links TRBV5-1 to TRBJ1-1, with TRBD1 matching over 8 bases. The CDR3 consists of 17 residues. V lost 6 bases, J lost 0 bases, and 13 bases stayed unmatched. Germline values: CDR1 SGHRS, CDR2 YFSETQ. The CDR3 nucleotides read TGCGCCAGCAAACCGGGACAGGAAAAGGGAGTGAACACTGAAGCTTTCTTT. This sequence encodes CASKPGQEKGVNTEAFF. Supplemented by reference TRBV5-1 and TRBJ1-1, the full variable domain reads KAGVTQTPRYLIKTRGQQVTLSCSPISGHRSVSWYQQTPGQGLQFLFEYFSETQRNKGNFPGRFSGRQFSNSRSEMNVSTLELGDSALYLCASKPGQEKGVNTEAFFGQGTRLTVV.

This clone was detected once. The same CDR3 is also encoded by other DNA sequences in this sample. The gene calls are TRBV15 and TRBJ2-3; D not resolved. This CDR3 has 13 amino acids. The germline V gene encodes CDR1 LNHNV and CDR2 YYDKDF (reference sequence). V lost 0 bases, J lost 5 bases, and 6 bases lay in between. The CDR3 DNA follows: TGTGCCACCAGCAGAGATCCCGGAGATACGCAGTATTTT. Residues: CATSRDPGDTQYF.

The rearrangement links TRBV5-1 to TRBJ2-1; D is unclear. V was trimmed by 4 bases and J by 7 bases, leaving 12 bases between them. Germline CDR1 SGHRS, CDR2 YFSETQ. This CDR3 has 13 residues. The CDR3 DNA follows: TGCGCCAGCAGCCAGACTCCACTGAATGAGCAGTTCTTC. It is translated as CASSQTPLNEQFF.

The chain joins TRBV19 to TRBJ1-2; no reliable D call. This CDR3 is built from 15 residues. The V gene lost 4 bases and the J gene lost 5 bases, with 17 bases spanning the gap. CDR1 is LNHDA, CDR2 SQIVND, per germline (reference sequence). The CDR3 DNA follows: TGTGCCAGTAGTAAGGCGTACACTTCGGGTTATGGCTACACCTTC. This sequence encodes CASSKAYTSGYGYTF.

A single count supports this clone. This sequence joins TRBV5-1 and TRBJ1-3; the D gene is possibly TRBD1 (5 bases). CDR3 length equals 18 residues. CDR1 and CDR2 (germline): SGHRS, YFSETQ. V was trimmed by 0 bases and J by 4 bases, leaving 20 bases between them. CDR3 amino acids: CASSLAAVRGPEGNTIYF. DNA for the CDR3: TGCGCCAGCAGCTTGGCCGCGGTGAGGGGTCCGGAAGGAAACACCATATATTTT.

The chain is built from TRBV5-1 and TRBJ2-5; 11 nucleotides align to TRBD1. This CDR3 spans 15 amino acids. The germline CDR1 and CDR2 sequences are SGHRS and YFSETQ. J was trimmed by 6 bases and V by 0 bases; bases with no gene match: 4. Here the CDR3 reads CASSLGTGGRQTQYF. The CDR3 DNA is TGCGCCAGCAGCTTGGGGACAGGGGGCAGGCAGACCCAGTACTTC. Together with reference TRBV5-1 and TRBJ2-5, the CDR3 gives the full variable domain: KAGVTQTPRYLIKTRGQQVTLSCSPISGHRSVSWYQQTPGQGLQFLFEYFSETQRNKGNFPGRFSGRQFSNSRSEMNVSTLELGDSALYLCASSLGTGGRQTQYFGPGTRLLVL.

V gene TRBV29-1 combines with J gene TRBJ2-7; tentatively, D is TRBD2 (5 bases). CDR3 length equals 12 residues. V was pared by 3 bases and J by 5 bases, with 11 bases between. The germline V gene has CDR1 SQVTM and CDR2 ANQGSEA. Written as DNA, the CDR3 is TGCAGCGTTGACGGGCCGAGGGACGAGCAGTACTTC. Translating gives CSVDGPRDEQYF.